Listed here are 22 T cell receptor beta chains from one sample, sequenced in a study of shared clonotypes between healthy human individuals. The table came from immunoSEQ multiplex PCR; TCRdb's copy has only in-frame clones and leaves some out. The sample gives millions of clones, about 92% of which show up once; over 0.12% is in the top ten. Sequenced sample: naive CD4+ T cells sorted from blood. Subset in this sample: CD45RA+ positively selected. These receptors were obtained from a man between 18 and 29 years old in good health.

This clone was picked up a small number of times. The rearrangement joins TRBV5-4 to TRBJ1-4; D gene uncertain. CDR1 is SGHNT, CDR2 YYREEE, per germline (reference sequence). The CDR3 has 12 amino acids. V shed 4 bases and J shed 5 bases, with 6 bases lying between them. Here the CDR3 reads CASSRPNEKLFF. The CDR3 bases are TGTGCCAGCAGCCGTCCGAATGAAAAACTGTTTTTT.

The chain carries TRBV7-2 and TRBJ1-6; D is ambiguous. This CDR3 is built from 15 residues. The germline V gene encodes CDR1 SGHTA and CDR2 FQGNSA. Trimming pared 7 bases from V and 3 bases from J, leaving 13 bases between. The CDR3 loop reads CASTSPGNYNSPLHF. The DNA for the CDR3 is TGTGCCAGCACCTCACCAGGAAACTATAATTCACCCCTCCACTTT.

The chain recombines TRBV6-6 with TRBJ1-1; the D gene is possibly TRBD1 (5 bases). Trimming removed 2 bases from V and 2 bases from J, with 12 bases in between. This CDR3 has 15 residues. Germline CDR1 is MNHNY and CDR2 is SVGAGI (reference sequence). The CDR3 sequence is CASSYRDRKNTEAFF. For the CDR3, the DNA is TGTGCCAGCAGTTACAGGGACCGAAAAAACACTGAAGCTTTCTTT.

This clone was observed once. The chain joins TRBV5-6 to TRBJ2-7; 8 nucleotides align to TRBD1. V lost 3 bases and J lost 11; bases outside the gene matches: 16. CDR1 and CDR2 from the germline V gene are SGHDT and YYEEEE. The length of the CDR3 is 15 residues. The CDR3 loop reads CASSSTDRAPRGEYF. The CDR3 DNA reads as TGTGCCAGCAGCTCTACGGACAGGGCTCCCCGCGGGGAGTACTTC.

This chain links TRBV27 with TRBJ2-7; 10 bases are a match to TRBD1. Germline CDR1 MNHEY, CDR2 SMNVEV (reference sequence). V was pared by 4 bases and J by 0 bases, with 9 bases of the junction left unmatched. The CDR3 length is 17 residues. The CDR3 DNA follows: TGTGCCAGCAGTTCCCCCGGGACAGGGGAGTTCTCCTACGAGCAGTACTTC. Translation: CASSSPGTGEFSYEQYF.

The chain employs TRBV7-2 and TRBJ2-5; 8 bases match TRBD2. CDR1 SGHTA and CDR2 FQGNSA come from the germline V gene. The CDR3 totals 17 residues. With 4 bases clipped from V and 1 base from J, the junction kept 11 bases outside the gene matches. The CDR3 DNA sequence: TGTGCCAGCAGCTCTTGGGTAGCGGGACACCCCCAAGAGACCCAGTACTTC. Its protein product is CASSSWVAGHPQETQYF.

CDR3 DNA: TGCGCCAGCAGTGAGGGAGGGGGTTCCTACGAGCAGTACTTC. Translating gives CASSEGGGSYEQYF. This chain joins TRBV10-1 and TRBJ2-7; D may correspond to TRBD1 or TRBD2 (6 bases each). V was cut by 2 bases and J by 1 base, with 9 bases left in between. Germline V lookup: CDR1 WNHNN, CDR2 SYGVQD (reference sequence). The CDR3 is made up of 14 amino acids.

V and J are TRBV28 and TRBJ2-5; TRBD1 aligns across 9 bases. The J call is uncertain, as TRBJ2-7 better fits the DNA end. The CDR3 sequence is 15 residues long. CDR1 and CDR2 (germline): MDHEN, SYDVKM. CDR3 region: CASSLSGTGSYEQYF. The CDR3 nucleotides are TGTGCCAGCAGTTTATCCGGGACAGGGTCCTACGAGCAGTACTTC.

This clone appeared once. The chain links TRBV15 to TRBJ1-1; TRBD1 might be the D (5 bases). Between the trimmed V and J ends, which lost 4 bases and 2 bases, there was a span of 11 bases. This CDR3 is 14 amino acids long. The germline V gene has CDR1 LNHNV and CDR2 YYDKDF (reference sequence). As DNA, the CDR3 is TGTGCCACCAGCACGGGGGAGACAAACACTGAAGCTTTCTTT. It translates to CATSTGETNTEAFF.

This chain uses TRBV14 with TRBJ2-2; D might be TRBD1 or TRBD2, each matching 5 bases. Trimming stripped 3 bases from V and 3 bases from J, with 11 bases between. The CDR3 runs to 15 residues. Germline V gene data show CDR1 as SGHDN and CDR2 as FVKESK. CDR3 loop: CASSHALGDTGELFF. Written as DNA, the CDR3 is TGTGCCAGCAGCCACGCCCTGGGGGACACCGGGGAGCTGTTTTTT.

The chain joins TRBV6-5 to TRBJ2-1, with D possibly matching TRBD1 (6 bases). From germline, CDR1 is MNHEY and CDR2 SVGAGI. This CDR3 is built from 13 residues. V dropped 6 bases and J dropped 6 bases, with 12 bases sitting between them. The CDR3 region is CASSLGAINEQFF. The CDR3 DNA reads as TGTGCCAGCAGCCTGGGGGCCATCAATGAGCAGTTCTTC.

The chain couples TRBV2 to TRBJ2-7; D remains ambiguous. Per the germline V gene, CDR1 is SNHLY and CDR2 is FYNNEI. The CDR3 is 12 residues long. Trimming cost V 6 bases and J 7 bases, with 13 bases left between them. The CDR3 protein is CASRDSLREQYF. The CDR3 DNA follows: TGTGCCAGCAGGGATAGTTTAAGGGAGCAGTACTTC.

The chain recombines TRBV5-4 with TRBJ1-4, with no clear D. The V gene lost 3 bases and the J gene lost 8 bases, with 8 bases spanning the gap. Germline values: CDR1 SGHNT, CDR2 YYREEE (reference sequence). The CDR3 length is 12 residues. The CDR3 region is CASSSVGEKLFF. The CDR3 DNA reads TGTGCCAGCAGCTCCGTGGGGGAAAAACTGTTTTTT.

This clone was counted a single time. The rearrangement joins TRBV2 to TRBJ2-5; 10 bases are shared with TRBD2. The J segment lost 3 bases and the V segment lost 6 bases, leaving 4 bases of the junction unmatched. This CDR3 is built from 14 residues. In germline, CDR1 is SNHLY, CDR2 FYNNEI. CDR3 sequence reads: CASRTSGGEETQYF. As DNA, the CDR3 is TGTGCCAGCAGGACCAGCGGGGGGGAAGAGACCCAGTACTTC.

This clone appeared once. The chain has TRBV12-5 and TRBJ2-1; possibly TRBD1 or TRBD2 for D (6 bases each). Germline V gives CDR1 LGHNT, CDR2 FRNRAP. The CDR3 runs to 14 residues. V lost 6 bases to trimming and J lost 5 bases, with 14 bases between them. In DNA, the CDR3 is TGTGCTAGTGGGAAGGGGGGTGTGAACAATGAGCAGTTCTTC. Its protein is CASGKGGVNNEQFF. Full variable domain (outside the CDR3, taken from reference TRBV12-5 and TRBJ2-1): DARVTQTPRHKVTEMGQEVTMRCQPILGHNTVFWYRQTMMQGLELLAYFRNRAPLDDSGMPKDRFSAEMPDATLATLKIQPSEPRDSAVYFCASGKGGVNNEQFFGPGTRLTVL.

The V and J genes are TRBV19 and TRBJ1-1, with TRBD1 matching over 11 bases. J gave up 9 bases and V 5 bases, and 5 bases lay outside the gene matches. The CDR3 loop spans 13 amino acids. The germline gives CDR1 LNHDA, CDR2 SQIVND (reference sequence). CDR3 in DNA: TGTGCCAGTAGTGCCGGGACAGGGGGACAAGCTTTCTTT. Translated, it gives CASSAGTGGQAFF. Combining the CDR3 with reference TRBV19 and TRBJ1-1 gives the whole variable domain DGGITQSPKYLFRKEGQNVTLSCEQNLNHDAMYWYRQDPGQGLRLIYYSQIVNDFQKGDIAEGYSVSREKKESFPLTVTSAQKNPTAFYLCASSAGTGGQAFFGQGTRLTVV.

A word on this clone: Other DNA sequences in the same sample also yield this CDR3. The gene calls are TRBV10-3 and TRBJ2-5; unclear D gene. V was cut by 3 bases and J by 1 base, with 6 bases left in between. This CDR3 has 13 residues. Looked up from germline, CDR1 is ENHRY and CDR2 is SYGVKD. The CDR3 DNA reads TGTGCCATCAGTGATACGCCCCAAGAGACCCAGTACTTC. Residues: CAISDTPQETQYF.

This clone was seen once. The rearrangement uses TRBV28 and TRBJ2-5, with 8 bases fitting TRBD1. The CDR3 has 15 residues. With 6 bases clipped from V and 1 base from J, the junction kept 7 bases outside the gene matches. Germline V lookup: CDR1 MDHEN, CDR2 SYDVKM. The CDR3 reads CASSSHTGGQETQYF. DNA of the CDR3: TGTGCCAGCAGCTCTCACACAGGGGGCCAAGAGACCCAGTACTTC.

The chain has TRBV9 and TRBJ1-6; D unresolved. Trimming stripped 5 bases from V and 6 bases from J, with 12 bases between. The length of the CDR3 is 14 residues. The V gene's germline CDR1 is SGDLS and CDR2 YYNGEE. The CDR3 sequence: CASRERAPNSPLHF. CDR3 in DNA: TGTGCCAGCAGGGAAAGGGCCCCTAATTCACCCCTCCACTTT.

The rearrangement links TRBV2 to TRBJ2-7; a weak D match, TRBD2 (6 bases). The CDR3 totals 14 residues. Between the trimmed V and J ends, which lost 4 bases and 0 bases, there was a span of 10 bases. Germline loops: CDR1 SNHLY, CDR2 FYNNEI. CDR3 bases: TGTGCCAGCAGTGTAGGCGGGATCTCCTACGAGCAGTACTTC. It encodes CASSVGGISYEQYF.

In the case of this clone: The junction and the germline gene differ at one end; a read error may be behind it. The rearrangement uses TRBV7-7 and TRBJ2-1; 14 nucleotides align to TRBD2. This CDR3 is built from 16 residues. Germline V gene data show CDR1 as SSHAT and CDR2 as FNYEAQ (reference sequence). The CDR3 DNA reads as TGTGCTAGCAGCTTGGCCGGGACTAGCGGGAGCAATGAGCAGTTCTTC. It is translated as CASSLAGTSGSNEQFF. The full variable domain, its missing parts supplied by reference TRBV7-7 and TRBJ2-1, is GAGVSQSPRYKVTKRGQDVTLRCDPISSHATLYWYQQALGQGPEFLTYFNYEAQPDKSGLPSDRFSAERPEGSISTLTIQRTEQRDSAMYRCASSLAGTSGSNEQFFGPGTRLTVL.

A remark on this clone: The junction shows a germline mismatch at one end, possibly a read error. The rearrangement links TRBV10-3 to TRBJ2-4; no definite D call. CDR1 and CDR2 from the germline V gene are ENHRY and SYGVKD. The CDR3 is 13 amino acids. The CDR3 region has the DNA TGTGCCATCAGTGAGGAGCAGGCCCAACCCTGTAACTTC. This codes for CAISEEQAQPCNF.